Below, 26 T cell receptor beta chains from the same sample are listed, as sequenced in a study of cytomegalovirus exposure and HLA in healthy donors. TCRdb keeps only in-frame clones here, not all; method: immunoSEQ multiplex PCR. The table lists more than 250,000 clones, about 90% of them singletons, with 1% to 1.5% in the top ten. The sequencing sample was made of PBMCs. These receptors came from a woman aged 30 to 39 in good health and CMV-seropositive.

CDR3 in DNA: TGTGCCAGCAGCTTGAGGACAGGAGGAAATGAAAAACTGTTTTTT. Translating gives CASSLRTGGNEKLFF. This chain connects TRBV5-4 to TRBJ1-4, with 7 bases matching TRBD1. Germline V gene sequence: CDR1 SGHNT, CDR2 YYREEE (reference sequence). The CDR3 spans 15 residues. The V segment lost 1 base and the J segment 5 bases; nucleotides outside the gene matches: 5.

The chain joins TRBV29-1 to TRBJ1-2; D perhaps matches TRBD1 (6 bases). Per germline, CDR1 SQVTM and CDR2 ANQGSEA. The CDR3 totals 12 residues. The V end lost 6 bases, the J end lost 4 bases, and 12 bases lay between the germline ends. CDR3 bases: TGCAGCGTAGAGGGGGATCTCTATGGCTACACCTTC. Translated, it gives CSVEGDLYGYTF.

CDR3 sequence: CASRPVGITGELFF. In nucleotides, the CDR3 is TGCGCCAGCAGGCCGGTAGGGATCACCGGGGAGCTGTTTTTT. The V and J genes are TRBV10-2 and TRBJ2-2; no reliable D call. The CDR3 is made up of 14 amino acids. Germline-derived CDR1 and CDR2 are WSHSY and SAAADI. V was cut by 6 bases and J by 4 bases, with 12 bases left in between.

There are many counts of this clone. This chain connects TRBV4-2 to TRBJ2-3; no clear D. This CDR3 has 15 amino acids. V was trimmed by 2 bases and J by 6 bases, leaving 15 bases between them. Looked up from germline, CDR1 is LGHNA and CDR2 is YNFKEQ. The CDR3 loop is CASSQNHKTGDTQYF. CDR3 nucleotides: TGTGCCAGCAGCCAAAACCATAAAACCGGCGATACGCAGTATTTT.

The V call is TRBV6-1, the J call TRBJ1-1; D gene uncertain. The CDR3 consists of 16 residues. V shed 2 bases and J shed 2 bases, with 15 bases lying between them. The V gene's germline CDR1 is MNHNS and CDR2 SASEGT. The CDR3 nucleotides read TGTGCCAGCAGTGAAAGATTCGGGCGAGTTAACACTGAAGCTTTCTTT. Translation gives CASSERFGRVNTEAFF.

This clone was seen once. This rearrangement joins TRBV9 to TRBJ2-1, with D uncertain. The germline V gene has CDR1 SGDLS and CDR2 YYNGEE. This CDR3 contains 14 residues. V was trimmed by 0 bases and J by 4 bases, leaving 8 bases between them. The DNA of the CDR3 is TGTGCCAGCAGCGTAGATGTGTCGTACAATGAGCAGTTCTTC. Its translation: CASSVDVSYNEQFF.

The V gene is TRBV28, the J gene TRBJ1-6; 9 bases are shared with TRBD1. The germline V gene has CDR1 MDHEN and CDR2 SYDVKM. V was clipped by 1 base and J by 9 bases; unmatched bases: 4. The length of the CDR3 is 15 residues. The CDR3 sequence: CASSLYDRGGSPLHF. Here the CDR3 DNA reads TGTGCCAGCAGTTTATACGACAGGGGGGGTTCACCCCTCCACTTT.

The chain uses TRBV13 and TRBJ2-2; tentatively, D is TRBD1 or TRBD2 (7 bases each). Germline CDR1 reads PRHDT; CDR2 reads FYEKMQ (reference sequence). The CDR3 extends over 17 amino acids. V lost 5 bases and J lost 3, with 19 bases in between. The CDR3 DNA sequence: TGTGCCAGCAGCCCACCTAGGGGGGGGACAGACACCGGGGAGCTGTTTTTT. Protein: CASSPPRGGTDTGELFF.

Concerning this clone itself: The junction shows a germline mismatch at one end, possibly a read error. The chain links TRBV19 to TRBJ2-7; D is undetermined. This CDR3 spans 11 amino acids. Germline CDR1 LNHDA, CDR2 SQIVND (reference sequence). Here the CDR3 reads CASSDSSQMNF. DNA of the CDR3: TGTGCCAGTAGTGATTCCTCCCAGATGAACTTC. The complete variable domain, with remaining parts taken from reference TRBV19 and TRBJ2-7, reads DGGITQSPKYLFRKEGQNVTLSCEQNLNHDAMYWYRQDPGQGLRLIYYSQIVNDFQKGDIAEGYSVSREKKESFPLTVTSAQKNPTAFYLCASSDSSQMNFGPGTRLTVT.

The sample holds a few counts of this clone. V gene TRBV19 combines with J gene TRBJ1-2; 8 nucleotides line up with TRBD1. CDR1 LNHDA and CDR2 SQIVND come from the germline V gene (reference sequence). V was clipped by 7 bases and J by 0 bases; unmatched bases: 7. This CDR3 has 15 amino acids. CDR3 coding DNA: TGTGCCAGTACTCACAGGGGGAGGACTAACTATGGCTACACCTTC. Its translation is CASTHRGRTNYGYTF.

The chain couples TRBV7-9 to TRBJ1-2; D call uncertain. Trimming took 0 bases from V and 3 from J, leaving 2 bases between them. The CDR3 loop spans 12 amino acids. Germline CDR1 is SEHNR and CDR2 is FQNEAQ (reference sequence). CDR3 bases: TGTGCCAGCAGCTTAGCGTACTATGGCTACACCTTC. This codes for CASSLAYYGYTF.

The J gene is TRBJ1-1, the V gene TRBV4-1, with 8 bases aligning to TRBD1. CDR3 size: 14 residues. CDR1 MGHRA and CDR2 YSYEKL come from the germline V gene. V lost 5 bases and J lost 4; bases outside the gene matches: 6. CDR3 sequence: CASSYGQGRTEAFF. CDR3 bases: TGCGCCAGCAGCTATGGACAGGGCCGCACTGAAGCTTTCTTT.

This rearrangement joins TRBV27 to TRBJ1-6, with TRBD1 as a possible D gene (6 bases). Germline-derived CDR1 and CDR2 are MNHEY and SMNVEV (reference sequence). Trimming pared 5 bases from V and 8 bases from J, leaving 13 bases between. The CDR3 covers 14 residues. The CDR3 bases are TGTGCCAGCAGTCGTACAGGGTGGGATTCACCCCTCCACTTT. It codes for CASSRTGWDSPLHF.

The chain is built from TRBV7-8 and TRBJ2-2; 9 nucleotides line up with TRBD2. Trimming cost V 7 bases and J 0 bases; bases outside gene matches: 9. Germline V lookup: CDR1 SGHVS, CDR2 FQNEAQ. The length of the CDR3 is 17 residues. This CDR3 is CASKIMGLAANTGELFF. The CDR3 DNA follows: TGTGCCAGCAAAATCATGGGACTAGCTGCGAACACCGGGGAGCTGTTTTTT.

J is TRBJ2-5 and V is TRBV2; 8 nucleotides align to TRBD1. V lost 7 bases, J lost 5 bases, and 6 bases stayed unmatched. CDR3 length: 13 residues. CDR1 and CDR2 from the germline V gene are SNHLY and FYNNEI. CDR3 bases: TGTGCCAGCACCAGGGGGCTAGGGGAGACCCAGTACTTC. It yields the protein CASTRGLGETQYF.

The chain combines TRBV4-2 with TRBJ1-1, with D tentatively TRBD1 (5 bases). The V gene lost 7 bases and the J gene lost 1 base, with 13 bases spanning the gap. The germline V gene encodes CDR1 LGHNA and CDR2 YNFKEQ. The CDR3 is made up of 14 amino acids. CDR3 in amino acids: CASKPTETNTEAFF. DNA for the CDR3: TGTGCCAGCAAACCGACAGAAACGAACACTGAAGCTTTCTTT.

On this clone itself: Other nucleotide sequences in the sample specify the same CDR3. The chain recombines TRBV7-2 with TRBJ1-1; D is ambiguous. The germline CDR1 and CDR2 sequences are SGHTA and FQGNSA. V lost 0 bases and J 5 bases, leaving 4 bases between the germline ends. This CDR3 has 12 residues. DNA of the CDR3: TGTGCCAGCAGCTTAGCCGGAACTGAAGCTTTCTTT. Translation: CASSLAGTEAFF. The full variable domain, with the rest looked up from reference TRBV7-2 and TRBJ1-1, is GAGVSQSPSNKVTEKGKDVELRCDPISGHTALYWYRQSLGQGLEFLIYFQGNSAPDKSGLPSDRFSAERTGGSVSTLTIQRTQQEDSAVYLCASSLAGTEAFFGQGTRLTVV.

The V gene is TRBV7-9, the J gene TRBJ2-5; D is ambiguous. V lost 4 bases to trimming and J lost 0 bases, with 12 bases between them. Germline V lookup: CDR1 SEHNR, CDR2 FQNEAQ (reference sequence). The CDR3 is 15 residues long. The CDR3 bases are TGTGCCAGCAGCTCCCCCAGGCAGAACCAAGAGACCCAGTACTTC. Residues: CASSSPRQNQETQYF. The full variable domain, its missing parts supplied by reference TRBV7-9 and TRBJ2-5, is DTGVSQNPRHKITKRGQNVTFRCDPISEHNRLYWYRQTLGQGPEFLTYFQNEAQLEKSRLLSDRFSAERPKGSFSTLEIQRTEQGDSAMYLCASSSPRQNQETQYFGPGTRLLVL.

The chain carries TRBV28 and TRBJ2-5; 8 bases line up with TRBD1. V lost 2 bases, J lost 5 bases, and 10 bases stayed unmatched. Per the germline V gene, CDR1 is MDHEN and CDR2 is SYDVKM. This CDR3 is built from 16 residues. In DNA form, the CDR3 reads TGTGCCAGCAGTTTAGAGGACAGGGTTATCGCGGAGACCCAGTACTTC. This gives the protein CASSLEDRVIAETQYF. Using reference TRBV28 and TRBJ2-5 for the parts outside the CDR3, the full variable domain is DVKVTQSSRYLVKRTGEKVFLECVQDMDHENMFWYRQDPGLGLRLIYFSYDVKMKEKGDIPEGYSVSREKKERFSLILESASTNQTSMYLCASSLEDRVIAETQYFGPGTRLLVL.

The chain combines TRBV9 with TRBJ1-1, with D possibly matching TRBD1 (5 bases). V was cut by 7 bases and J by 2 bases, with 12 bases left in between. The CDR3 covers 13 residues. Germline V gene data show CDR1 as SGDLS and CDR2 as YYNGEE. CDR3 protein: CASGAGFNTEAFF. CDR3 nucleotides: TGTGCCAGCGGGGCAGGCTTCAACACTGAAGCTTTCTTT. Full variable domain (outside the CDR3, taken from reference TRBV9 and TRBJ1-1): DSGVTQTPKHLITATGQRVTLRCSPRSGDLSVYWYQQSLDQGLQFLIQYYNGEERAKGNILERFSAQQFPDLHSELNLSSLELGDSALYFCASGAGFNTEAFFGQGTRLTVV.

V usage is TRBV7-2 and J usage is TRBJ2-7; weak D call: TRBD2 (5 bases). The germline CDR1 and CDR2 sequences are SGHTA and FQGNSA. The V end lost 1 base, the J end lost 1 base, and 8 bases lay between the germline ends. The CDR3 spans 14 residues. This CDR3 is CASSLDRGSYEQYF. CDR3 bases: TGTGCCAGCAGCTTAGATCGGGGTTCCTACGAGCAGTACTTC. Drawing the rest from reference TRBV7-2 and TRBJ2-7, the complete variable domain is GAGVSQSPSNKVTEKGKDVELRCDPISGHTALYWYRQSLGQGLEFLIYFQGNSAPDKSGLPSDRFSAERTGGSVSTLTIQRTQQEDSAVYLCASSLDRGSYEQYFGPGTRLTVT.

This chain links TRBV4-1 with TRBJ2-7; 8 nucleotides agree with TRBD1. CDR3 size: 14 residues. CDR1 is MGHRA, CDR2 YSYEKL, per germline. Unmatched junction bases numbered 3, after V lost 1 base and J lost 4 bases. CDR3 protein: CASSQADRGYEQYF. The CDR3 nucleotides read TGCGCCAGCAGCCAAGCCGACAGGGGTTACGAGCAGTACTTC.

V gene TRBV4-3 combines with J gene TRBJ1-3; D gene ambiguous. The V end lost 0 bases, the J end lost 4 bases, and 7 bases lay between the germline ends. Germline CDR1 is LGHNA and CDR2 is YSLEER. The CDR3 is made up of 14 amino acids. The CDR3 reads CASSQERSGNTIYF. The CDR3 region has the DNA TGCGCCAGCAGCCAAGAAAGGTCCGGAAACACCATATATTTT.

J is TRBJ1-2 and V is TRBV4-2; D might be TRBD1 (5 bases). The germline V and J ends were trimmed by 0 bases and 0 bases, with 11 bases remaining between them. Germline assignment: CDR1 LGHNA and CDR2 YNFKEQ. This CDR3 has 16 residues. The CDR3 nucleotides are TGTGCCAGCAGCCAAGATGCCAGGGATACTAACTATGGCTACACCTTC. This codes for CASSQDARDTNYGYTF.

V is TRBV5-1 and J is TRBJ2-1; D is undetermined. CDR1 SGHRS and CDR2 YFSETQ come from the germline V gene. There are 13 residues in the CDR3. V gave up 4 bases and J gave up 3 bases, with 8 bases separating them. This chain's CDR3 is CASSGQVYNEQFF. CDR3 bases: TGCGCCAGCAGCGGGCAGGTCTACAATGAGCAGTTCTTC. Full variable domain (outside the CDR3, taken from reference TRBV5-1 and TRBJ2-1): KAGVTQTPRYLIKTRGQQVTLSCSPISGHRSVSWYQQTPGQGLQFLFEYFSETQRNKGNFPGRFSGRQFSNSRSEMNVSTLELGDSALYLCASSGQVYNEQFFGPGTRLTVL.

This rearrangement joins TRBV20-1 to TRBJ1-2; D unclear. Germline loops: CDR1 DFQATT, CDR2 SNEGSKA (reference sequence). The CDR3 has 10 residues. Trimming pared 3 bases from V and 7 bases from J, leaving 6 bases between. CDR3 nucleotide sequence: TGCAGTGCTAGGGTTAGTGGCTACACCTTC. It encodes CSARVSGYTF.